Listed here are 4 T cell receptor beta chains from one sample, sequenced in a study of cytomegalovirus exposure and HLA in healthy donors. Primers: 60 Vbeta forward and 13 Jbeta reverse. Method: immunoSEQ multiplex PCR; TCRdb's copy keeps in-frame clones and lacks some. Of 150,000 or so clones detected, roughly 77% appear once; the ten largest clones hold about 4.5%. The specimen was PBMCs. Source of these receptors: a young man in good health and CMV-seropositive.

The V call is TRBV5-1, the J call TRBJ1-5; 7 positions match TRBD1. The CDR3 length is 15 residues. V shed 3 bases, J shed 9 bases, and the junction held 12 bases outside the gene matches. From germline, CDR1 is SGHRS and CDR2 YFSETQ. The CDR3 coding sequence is TGCGCCAGCAGCTGGGAGGACAGGCCGGCGGGGCCCCAGCATTTT. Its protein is CASSWEDRPAGPQHF.

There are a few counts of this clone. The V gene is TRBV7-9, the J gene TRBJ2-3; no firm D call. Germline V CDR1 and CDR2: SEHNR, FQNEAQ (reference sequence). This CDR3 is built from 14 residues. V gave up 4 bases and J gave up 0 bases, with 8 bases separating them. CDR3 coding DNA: TGTGCCAGCAGCTCCGTTAGCAGCACAGATACGCAGTATTTT. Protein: CASSSVSSTDTQYF.

DNA of the CDR3: TGTGCCAGCAGCCCCGGGACAGGGGGCCGCACTGAGCAGTACGTC. This encodes CASSPGTGGRTEQYV. This sequence joins TRBV7-8 and TRBJ2-7; 12 bases fit TRBD1. The CDR3 runs 15 residues. V dropped 5 bases and J dropped 7; count of bases not matched to a gene: 9. Germline V CDR1 and CDR2: SGHVS, FQNEAQ.

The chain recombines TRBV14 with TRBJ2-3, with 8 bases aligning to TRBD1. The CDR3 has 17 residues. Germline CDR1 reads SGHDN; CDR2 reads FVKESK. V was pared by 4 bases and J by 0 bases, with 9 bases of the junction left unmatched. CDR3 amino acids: CASSPHLGQGSTDTQYF. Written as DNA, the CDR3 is TGTGCCAGCAGCCCCCACCTAGGACAGGGAAGCACAGATACGCAGTATTTT.